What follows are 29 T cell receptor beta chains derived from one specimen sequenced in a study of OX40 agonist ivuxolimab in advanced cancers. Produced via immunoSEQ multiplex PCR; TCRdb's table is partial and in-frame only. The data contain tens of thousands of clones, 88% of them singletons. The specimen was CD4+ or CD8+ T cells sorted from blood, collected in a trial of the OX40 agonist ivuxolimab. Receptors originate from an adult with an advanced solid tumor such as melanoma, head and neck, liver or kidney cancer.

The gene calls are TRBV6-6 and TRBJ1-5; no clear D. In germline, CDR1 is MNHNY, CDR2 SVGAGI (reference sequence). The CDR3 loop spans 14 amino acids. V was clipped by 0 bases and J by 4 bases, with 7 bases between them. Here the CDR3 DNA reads TGTGCCAGCAGTTACTCGAGTCAAAATCAGCCCCAGCATTTT. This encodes CASSYSSQNQPQHF.

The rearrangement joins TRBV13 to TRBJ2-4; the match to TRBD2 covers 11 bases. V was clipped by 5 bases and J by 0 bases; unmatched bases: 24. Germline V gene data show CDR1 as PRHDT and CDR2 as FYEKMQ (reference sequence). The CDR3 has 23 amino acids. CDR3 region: CASSPPGPMTSGNRPLAKNIQYF. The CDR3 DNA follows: TGTGCCAGCAGCCCACCTGGACCCATGACTAGCGGGAACAGACCTCTAGCCAAAAACATTCAGTACTTC.

This CDR3 reads CASSLVQGAVSTEAFF. CDR3 nucleotide sequence: TGCGCCAGCAGCTTGGTTCAGGGGGCAGTTAGCACTGAAGCTTTCTTT. The chain has TRBV5-1 and TRBJ1-1, with TRBD1 identical over 8 bases. The CDR3 consists of 16 residues. Germline V gene lookup returns CDR1 SGHRS and CDR2 YFSETQ. V shed 0 bases, J shed 4 bases, and the junction held 8 bases outside the gene matches.

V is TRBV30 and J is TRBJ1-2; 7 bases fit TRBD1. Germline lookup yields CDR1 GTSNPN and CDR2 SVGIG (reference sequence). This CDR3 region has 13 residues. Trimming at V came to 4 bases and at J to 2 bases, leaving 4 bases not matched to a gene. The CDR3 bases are TGTGCCTGGAATAGGGGGCTCAACTATGGCTACACCTTC. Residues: CAWNRGLNYGYTF.

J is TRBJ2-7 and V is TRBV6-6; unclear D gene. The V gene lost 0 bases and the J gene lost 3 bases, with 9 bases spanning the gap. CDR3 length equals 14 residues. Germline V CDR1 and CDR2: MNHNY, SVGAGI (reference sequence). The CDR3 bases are TGTGCCAGCAGTTACTCCGAGACCCTCTACGAGCAGTACTTC. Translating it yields CASSYSETLYEQYF.

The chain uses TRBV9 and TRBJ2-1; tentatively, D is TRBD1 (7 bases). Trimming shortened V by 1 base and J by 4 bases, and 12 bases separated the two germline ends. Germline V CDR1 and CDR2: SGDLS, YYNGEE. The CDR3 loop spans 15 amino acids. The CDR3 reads CASSVSAGGYNEQFF. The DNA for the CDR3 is TGTGCCAGCAGCGTATCGGCAGGGGGGTACAATGAGCAGTTCTTC.

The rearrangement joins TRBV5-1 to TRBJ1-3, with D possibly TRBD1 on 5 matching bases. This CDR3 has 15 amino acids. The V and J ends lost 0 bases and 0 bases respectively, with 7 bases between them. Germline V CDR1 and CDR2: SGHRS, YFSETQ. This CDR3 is CASSLGQNSGNTIYF. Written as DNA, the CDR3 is TGCGCCAGCAGCTTGGGACAGAACTCTGGAAACACCATATATTTT.

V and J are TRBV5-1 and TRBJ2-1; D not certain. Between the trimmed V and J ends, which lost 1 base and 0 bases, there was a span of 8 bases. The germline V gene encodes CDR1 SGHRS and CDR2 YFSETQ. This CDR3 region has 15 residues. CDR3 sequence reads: CASSLRRSSYNEQFF. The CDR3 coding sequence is TGCGCCAGCAGCTTGCGACGCAGCTCCTACAATGAGCAGTTCTTC.

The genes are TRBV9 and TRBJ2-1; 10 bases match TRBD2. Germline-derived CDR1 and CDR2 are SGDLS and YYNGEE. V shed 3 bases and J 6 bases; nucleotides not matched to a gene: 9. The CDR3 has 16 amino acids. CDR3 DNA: TGTGCCAGCAGCGCCACCACTAGCGGGGTTGGCAATGAGCAGTTCTTC. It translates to CASSATTSGVGNEQFF.

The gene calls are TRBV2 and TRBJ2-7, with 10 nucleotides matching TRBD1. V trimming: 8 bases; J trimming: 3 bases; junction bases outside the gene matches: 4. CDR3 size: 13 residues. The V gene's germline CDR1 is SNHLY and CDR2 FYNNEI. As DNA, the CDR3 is TGTGCCAGCGTGACAGGGGGCGGCTACGAGCAGTACTTC. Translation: CASVTGGGYEQYF.

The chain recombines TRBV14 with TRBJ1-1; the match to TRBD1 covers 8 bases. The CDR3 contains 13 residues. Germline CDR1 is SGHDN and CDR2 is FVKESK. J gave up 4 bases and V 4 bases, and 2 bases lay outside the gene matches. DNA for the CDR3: TGTGCCAGCAGCCGAGGACAGGGCACTGAAGCTTTCTTT. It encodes CASSRGQGTEAFF.

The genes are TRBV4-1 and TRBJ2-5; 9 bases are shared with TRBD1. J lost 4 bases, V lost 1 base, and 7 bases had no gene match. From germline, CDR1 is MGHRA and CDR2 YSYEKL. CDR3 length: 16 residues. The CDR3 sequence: CASSQAGTGSRETQYF. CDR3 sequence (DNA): TGCGCCAGCAGCCAAGCTGGGACAGGGAGTCGAGAGACCCAGTACTTC.

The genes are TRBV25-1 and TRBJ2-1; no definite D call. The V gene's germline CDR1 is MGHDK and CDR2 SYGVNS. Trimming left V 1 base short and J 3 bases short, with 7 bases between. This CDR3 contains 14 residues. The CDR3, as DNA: TGTGCCAGCAGTGAATTGGGCAGCTACAATGAGCAGTTCTTC. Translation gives CASSELGSYNEQFF.

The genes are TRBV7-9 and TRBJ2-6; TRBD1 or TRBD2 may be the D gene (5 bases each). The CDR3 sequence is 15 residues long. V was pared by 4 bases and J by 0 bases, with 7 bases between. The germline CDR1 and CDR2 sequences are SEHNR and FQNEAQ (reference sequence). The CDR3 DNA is TGTGCCAGCAGCTCGGGACCCTCTGGGGCCAACGTCCTGACTTTC. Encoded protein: CASSSGPSGANVLTF. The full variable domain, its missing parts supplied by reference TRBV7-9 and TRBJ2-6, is DTGVSQNPRHKITKRGQNVTFRCDPISEHNRLYWYRQTLGQGPEFLTYFQNEAQLEKSRLLSDRFSAERPKGSFSTLEIQRTEQGDSAMYLCASSSGPSGANVLTFGAGSRLTVL.

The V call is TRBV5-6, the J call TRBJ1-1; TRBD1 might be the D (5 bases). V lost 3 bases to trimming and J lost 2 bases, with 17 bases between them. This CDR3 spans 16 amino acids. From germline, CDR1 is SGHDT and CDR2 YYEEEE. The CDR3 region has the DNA TGTGCCAGCAGCTGGGGTCCCAGGGTAGTTAACACTGAAGCTTTCTTT. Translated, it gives CASSWGPRVVNTEAFF. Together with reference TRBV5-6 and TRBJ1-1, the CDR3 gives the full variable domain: DAGVTQSPTHLIKTRGQQVTLRCSPKSGHDTVSWYQQALGQGPQFIFQYYEEEERQRGNFPDRFSGHQFPNYSSELNVNALLLGDSALYLCASSWGPRVVNTEAFFGQGTRLTVV.

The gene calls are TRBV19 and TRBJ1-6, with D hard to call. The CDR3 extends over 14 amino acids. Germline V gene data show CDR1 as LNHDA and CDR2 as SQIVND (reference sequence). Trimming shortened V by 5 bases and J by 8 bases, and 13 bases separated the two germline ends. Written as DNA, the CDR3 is TGTGCCAGTAGTCCCCTTGGTGGGGATTCACCCCTCCACTTT. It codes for CASSPLGGDSPLHF.

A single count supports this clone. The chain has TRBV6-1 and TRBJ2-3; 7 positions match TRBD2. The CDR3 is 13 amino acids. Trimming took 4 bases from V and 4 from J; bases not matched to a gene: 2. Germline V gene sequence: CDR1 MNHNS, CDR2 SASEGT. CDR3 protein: CASSAAGADTQYF. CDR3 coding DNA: TGTGCCAGCAGTGCGGCGGGGGCAGATACGCAGTATTTT.

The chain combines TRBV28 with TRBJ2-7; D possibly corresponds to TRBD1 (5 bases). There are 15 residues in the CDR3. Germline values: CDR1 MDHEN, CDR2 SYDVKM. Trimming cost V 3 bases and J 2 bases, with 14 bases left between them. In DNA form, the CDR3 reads TGTGCCAGCAGTTTGGGATGGCAGGGCACCTACGAGCAGTACTTC. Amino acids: CASSLGWQGTYEQYF. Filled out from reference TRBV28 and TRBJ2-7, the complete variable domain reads DVKVTQSSRYLVKRTGEKVFLECVQDMDHENMFWYRQDPGLGLRLIYFSYDVKMKEKGDIPEGYSVSREKKERFSLILESASTNQTSMYLCASSLGWQGTYEQYFGPGTRLTVT.

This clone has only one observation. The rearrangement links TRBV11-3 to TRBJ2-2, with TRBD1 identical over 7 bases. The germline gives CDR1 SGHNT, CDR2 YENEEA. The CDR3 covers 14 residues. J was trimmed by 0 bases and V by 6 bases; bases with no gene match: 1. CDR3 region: CASRQGANTGELFF. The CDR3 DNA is TGTGCCAGCAGGCAGGGGGCGAACACCGGGGAGCTGTTTTTT.

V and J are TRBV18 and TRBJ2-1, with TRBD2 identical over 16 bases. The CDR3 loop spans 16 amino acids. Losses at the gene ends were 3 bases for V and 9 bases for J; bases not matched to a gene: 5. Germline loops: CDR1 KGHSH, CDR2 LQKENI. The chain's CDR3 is CASSPMGLAGGREQFF. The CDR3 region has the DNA TGTGCCAGCTCACCGATGGGACTAGCGGGGGGGCGTGAGCAGTTCTTC.

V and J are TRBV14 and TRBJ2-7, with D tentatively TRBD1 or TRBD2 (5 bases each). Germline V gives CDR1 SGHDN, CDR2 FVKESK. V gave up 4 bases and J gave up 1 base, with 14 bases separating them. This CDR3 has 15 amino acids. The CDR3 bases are TGTGCCAGCAGCCGCCACCGGGACCGTTCCTACGAGCAGTACTTC. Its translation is CASSRHRDRSYEQYF.

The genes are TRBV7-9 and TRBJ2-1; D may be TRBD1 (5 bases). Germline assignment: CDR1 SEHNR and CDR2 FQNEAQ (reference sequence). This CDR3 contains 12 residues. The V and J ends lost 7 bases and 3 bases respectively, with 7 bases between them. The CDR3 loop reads CASKTGYNEQFF. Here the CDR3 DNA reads TGTGCCAGCAAAACAGGCTACAATGAGCAGTTCTTC. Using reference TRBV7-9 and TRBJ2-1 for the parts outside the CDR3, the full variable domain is DTGVSQNPRHKITKRGQNVTFRCDPISEHNRLYWYRQTLGQGPEFLTYFQNEAQLEKSRLLSDRFSAERPKGSFSTLEIQRTEQGDSAMYLCASKTGYNEQFFGPGTRLTVL.

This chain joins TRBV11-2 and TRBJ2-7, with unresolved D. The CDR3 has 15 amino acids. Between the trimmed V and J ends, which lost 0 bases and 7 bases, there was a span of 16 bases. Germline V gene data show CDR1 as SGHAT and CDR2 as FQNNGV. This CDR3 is CASSLDYPSMGEQYF. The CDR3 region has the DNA TGTGCCAGCAGCTTAGACTATCCCTCGATGGGAGAGCAGTACTTC. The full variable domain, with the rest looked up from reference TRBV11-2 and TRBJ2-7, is EAGVAQSPRYKIIEKRQSVAFWCNPISGHATLYWYQQILGQGPKLLIQFQNNGVVDDSQLPKDRFSAERLKGVDSTLKIQPAKLEDSAVYLCASSLDYPSMGEQYFGPGTRLTVT.

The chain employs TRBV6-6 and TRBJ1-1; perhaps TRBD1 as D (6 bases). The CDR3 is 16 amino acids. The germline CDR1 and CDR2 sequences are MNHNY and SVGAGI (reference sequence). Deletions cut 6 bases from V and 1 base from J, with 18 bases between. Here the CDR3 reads CASRAEPGHPNTEAFF. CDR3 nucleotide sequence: TGTGCCAGCAGAGCCGAACCGGGACACCCGAACACTGAAGCTTTCTTT.

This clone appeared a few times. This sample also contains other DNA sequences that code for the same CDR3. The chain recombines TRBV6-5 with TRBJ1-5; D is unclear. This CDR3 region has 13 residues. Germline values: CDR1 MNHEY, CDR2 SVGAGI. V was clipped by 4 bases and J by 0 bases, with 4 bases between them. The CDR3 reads CASSSRSNQPQHF. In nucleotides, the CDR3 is TGTGCCAGCAGTTCTCGTAGCAATCAGCCCCAGCATTTT.

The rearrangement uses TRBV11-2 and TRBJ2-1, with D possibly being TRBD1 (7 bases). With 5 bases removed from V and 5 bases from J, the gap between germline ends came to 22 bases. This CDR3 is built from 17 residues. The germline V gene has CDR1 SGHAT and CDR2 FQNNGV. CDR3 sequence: CASSLGLTTGVNNEQFF. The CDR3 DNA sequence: TGTGCCAGCAGCCTCGGACTAACCACAGGGGTGAACAATGAGCAGTTCTTC. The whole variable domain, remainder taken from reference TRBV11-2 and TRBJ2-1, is EAGVAQSPRYKIIEKRQSVAFWCNPISGHATLYWYQQILGQGPKLLIQFQNNGVVDDSQLPKDRFSAERLKGVDSTLKIQPAKLEDSAVYLCASSLGLTTGVNNEQFFGPGTRLTVL.

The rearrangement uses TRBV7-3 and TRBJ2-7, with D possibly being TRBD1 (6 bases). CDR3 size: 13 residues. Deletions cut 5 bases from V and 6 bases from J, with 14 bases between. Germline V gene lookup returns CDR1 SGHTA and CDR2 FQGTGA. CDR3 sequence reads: CASSRTTRGEQYF. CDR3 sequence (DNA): TGTGCCAGCAGCCGTACAACCAGGGGCGAGCAGTACTTC.

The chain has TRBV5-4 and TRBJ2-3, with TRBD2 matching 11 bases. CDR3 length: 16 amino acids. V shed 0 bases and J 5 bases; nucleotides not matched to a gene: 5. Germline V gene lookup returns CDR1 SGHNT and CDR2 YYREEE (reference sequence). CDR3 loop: CASSLDPSGGLDTQYF. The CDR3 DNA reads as TGTGCCAGCAGCTTGGATCCTAGCGGGGGGCTAGATACGCAGTATTTT.

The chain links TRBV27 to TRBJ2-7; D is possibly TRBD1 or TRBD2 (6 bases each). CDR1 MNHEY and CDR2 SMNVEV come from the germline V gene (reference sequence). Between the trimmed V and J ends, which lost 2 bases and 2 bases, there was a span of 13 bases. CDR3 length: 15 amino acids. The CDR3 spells CASSLGGPVTYEQYF. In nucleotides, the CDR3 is TGTGCCAGCAGTTTAGGGGGGCCCGTTACCTACGAGCAGTACTTC.